This TCR beta chain was retrieved from a study of identical twins. TCRdb fed the 5' RACE reads into MiXCR, producing one record per CDR3 protein. The data contain around 480,000 distinct CDR3 sequences, about 14% of them singletons. In this sample, this clonotype turned up a few times. These data are also associated with another study on yellow fever vaccine responses in identical twins.

Input material: CD4+ T cells sorted from blood. The sequence was collected from a woman aged 18-30 years in good health.

CDR3 loop: CASSGAEGYEQYF. The CDR3 DNA is TGCGCCAGCAGTGGGGCGGAGGGCTACGAGCAGTACTTC. This rearrangement joins TRBV5-1 to TRBJ2-7; D is perhaps TRBD2 (6 bases). V dropped 5 bases and J dropped 3 bases, with 12 bases sitting between them. The CDR3 contains 13 residues. Germline assignment: CDR1 SGHRS and CDR2 YFSETQ. The full variable domain, with the rest looked up from reference TRBV5-1 and TRBJ2-7, is KAGVTQTPRYLIKTRGQQVTLSCSPISGHRSVSWYQQTPGQGLQFLFEYFSETQRNKGNFPGRFSGRQFSNSRSEMNVSTLELGDSALYLCASSGAEGYEQYFGPGTRLTVT.